A selection of T cell receptor beta chains follows, all from one sample in a study of cytomegalovirus exposure and HLA in healthy donors. The data were produced by immunoSEQ multiplex PCR, yet TCRdb's version contains in-frame clones alone and is incomplete. This sample carries 150,000 to 200,000 clones, with over 1% going to the ten biggest clones. The sequenced material came from PBMCs. The receptors stem from a woman between 55 and 75 years old in good health and CMV-seronegative. CDR3s include the opening cysteine and the closing phenylalanine or tryptophan. D genes are given only for firm matches.

d_gene,j_gene,v_gene,CDR3aa
TRBD1,TRBJ1-2,TRBV28,CASSSIRQGDYGYTF
-,TRBJ2-7,TRBV18,CASSPALEEQYF
-,TRBJ2-1,TRBV5-1,CASSLEGGGYNEQFF
-,TRBJ1-4,TRBV25-1,CASSPGGRDEKLFF
-,TRBJ1-5,TRBV15,CATSPRGALRQPQHF
-,TRBJ1-5,TRBV21-1,CASSPDVLTRGNQPQHF
TRBD1,TRBJ2-6,TRBV7-9,CASSFSTGSSGANVLTF
TRBD1,TRBJ2-6,TRBV6-6,CASSHQGAGANVLTF
-,TRBJ2-1,TRBV9,CASSVDLSYNEQFF
TRBD1,TRBJ1-1,TRBV25-1,CASSESGTVVEAFF
-,TRBJ2-7,TRBV9,CASSPERGRGSYEQYF
TRBD1,TRBJ2-2,TRBV6-5,CASSYGDRGLDGELFF
-,TRBJ2-7,TRBV28,CASTGVLNEQYF
TRBD1,TRBJ2-2,TRBV5-6,CASSLNMGQGNTGELFF